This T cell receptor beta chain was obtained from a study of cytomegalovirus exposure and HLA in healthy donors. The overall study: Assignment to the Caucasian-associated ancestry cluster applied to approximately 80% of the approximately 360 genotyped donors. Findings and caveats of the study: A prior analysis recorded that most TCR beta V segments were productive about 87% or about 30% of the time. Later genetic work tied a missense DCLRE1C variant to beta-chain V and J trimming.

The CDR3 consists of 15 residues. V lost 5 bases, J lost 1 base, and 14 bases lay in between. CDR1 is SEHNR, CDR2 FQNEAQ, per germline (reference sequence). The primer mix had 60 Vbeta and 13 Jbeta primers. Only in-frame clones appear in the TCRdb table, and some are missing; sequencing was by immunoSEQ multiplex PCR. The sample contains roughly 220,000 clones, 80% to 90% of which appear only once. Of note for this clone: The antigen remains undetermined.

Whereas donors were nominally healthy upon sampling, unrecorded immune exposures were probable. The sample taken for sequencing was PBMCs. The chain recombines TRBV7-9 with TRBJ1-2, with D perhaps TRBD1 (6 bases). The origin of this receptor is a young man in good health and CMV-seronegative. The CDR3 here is CASSPNGQINYGYTF. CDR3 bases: TGTGCCAGCAGCCCTAATGGACAGATTAACTATGGCTACACCTTC.